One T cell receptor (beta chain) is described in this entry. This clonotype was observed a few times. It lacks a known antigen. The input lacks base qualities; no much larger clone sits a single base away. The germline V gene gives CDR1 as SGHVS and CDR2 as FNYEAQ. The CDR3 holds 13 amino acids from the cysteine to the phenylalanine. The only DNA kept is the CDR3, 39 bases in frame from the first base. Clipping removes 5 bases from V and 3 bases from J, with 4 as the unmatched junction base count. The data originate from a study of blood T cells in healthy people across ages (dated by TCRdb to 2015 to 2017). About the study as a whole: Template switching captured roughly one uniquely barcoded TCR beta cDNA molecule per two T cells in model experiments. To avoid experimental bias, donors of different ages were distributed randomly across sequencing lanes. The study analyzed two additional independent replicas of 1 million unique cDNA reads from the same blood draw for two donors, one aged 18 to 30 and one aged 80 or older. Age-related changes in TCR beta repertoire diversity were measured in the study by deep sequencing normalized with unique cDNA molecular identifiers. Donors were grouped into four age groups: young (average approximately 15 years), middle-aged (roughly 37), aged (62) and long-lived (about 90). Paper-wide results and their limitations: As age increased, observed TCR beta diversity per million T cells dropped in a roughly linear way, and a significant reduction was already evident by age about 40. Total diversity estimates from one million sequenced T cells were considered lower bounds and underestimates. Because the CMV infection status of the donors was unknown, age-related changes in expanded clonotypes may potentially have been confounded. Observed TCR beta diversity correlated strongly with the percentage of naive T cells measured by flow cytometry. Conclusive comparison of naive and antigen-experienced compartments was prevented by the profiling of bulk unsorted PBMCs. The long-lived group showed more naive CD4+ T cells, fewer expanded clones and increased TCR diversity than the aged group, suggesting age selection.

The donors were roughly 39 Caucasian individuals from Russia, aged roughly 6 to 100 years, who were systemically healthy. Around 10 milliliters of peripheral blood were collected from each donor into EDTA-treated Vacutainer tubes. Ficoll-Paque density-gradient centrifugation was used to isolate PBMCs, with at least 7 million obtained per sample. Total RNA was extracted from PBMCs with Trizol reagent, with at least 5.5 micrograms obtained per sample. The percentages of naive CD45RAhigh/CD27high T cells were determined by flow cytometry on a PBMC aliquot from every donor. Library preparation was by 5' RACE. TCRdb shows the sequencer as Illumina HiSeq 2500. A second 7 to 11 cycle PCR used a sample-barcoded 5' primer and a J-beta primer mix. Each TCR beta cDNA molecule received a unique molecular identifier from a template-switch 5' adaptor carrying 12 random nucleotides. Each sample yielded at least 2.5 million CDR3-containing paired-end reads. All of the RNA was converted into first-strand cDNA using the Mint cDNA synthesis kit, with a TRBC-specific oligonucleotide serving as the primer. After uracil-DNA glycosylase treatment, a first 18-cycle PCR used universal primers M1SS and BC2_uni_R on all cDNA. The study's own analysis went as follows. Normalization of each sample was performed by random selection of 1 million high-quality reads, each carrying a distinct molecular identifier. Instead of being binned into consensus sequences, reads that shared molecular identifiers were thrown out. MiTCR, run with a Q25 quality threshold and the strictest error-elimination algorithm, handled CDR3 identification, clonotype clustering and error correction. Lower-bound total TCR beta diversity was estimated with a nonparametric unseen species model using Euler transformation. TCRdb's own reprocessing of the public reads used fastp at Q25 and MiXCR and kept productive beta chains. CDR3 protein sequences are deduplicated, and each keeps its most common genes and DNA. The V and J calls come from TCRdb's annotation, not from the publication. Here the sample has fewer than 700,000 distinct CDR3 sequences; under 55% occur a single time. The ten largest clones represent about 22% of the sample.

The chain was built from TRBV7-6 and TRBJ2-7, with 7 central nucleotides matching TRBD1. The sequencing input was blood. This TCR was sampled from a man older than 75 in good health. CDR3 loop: CASSARDSYEQYF. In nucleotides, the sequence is TGTGCCAGCAGCGCTCGGGACAGCTACGAGCAGTACTTC.